This T cell receptor beta chain is drawn from a study of T cell repertoires in cytomegalovirus infection. Study-wide background: A matching HLA type, together with CMV infection, was signaled by public TCR beta signatures.

TCRdb re-called the reads through MiXCR, storing one row per CDR3 protein. The sample has over 150,000 distinct CDR3 sequences; roughly 19% are singletons. Points on this clonotype: The antigen remains unidentified.

CDR1 WSHSY and CDR2 SAAADI come from the germline V gene. The CDR3 sequence is 16 residues long. With 6 bases clipped from V and 6 bases from J, the junction kept 11 bases outside the gene matches. General study results and limits: Carriers of CMV and the relevant HLA type were discriminated by public TCR beta frequency.

The TCR originated in a human donor in good health (CMV status not recorded). Some clones in this sample may be carry-over from other donors' samples. Sequencing input: PBMCs. This sequence joins TRBV10-2 and TRBJ1-6; 7 nucleotides line up with TRBD1. This CDR3 is CASSRHRGDINSPLHF. CDR3 coding DNA: TGCGCCAGCAGCAGACACAGGGGCGATATTAATTCACCCCTCCACTTT.